The 23 T cell receptor beta chains below were found in one sample sequenced in a study of early T cells in non-severe SARS-CoV-2 infection. TCRdb analysed the 5' RACE reads with MiXCR anew, one entry per CDR3 protein. Here the sample spans 30,000 to 45,000 distinct CDR3 sequences, more than 8% being singletons. The sequenced material came from whole blood. These receptors were obtained from an adult who was a healthcare worker with PCR-confirmed SARS-CoV-2 infection or an uninfected control (not recorded which).

This clonotype appeared many times. The chain employs TRBV5-1 and TRBJ2-1, with 9 bases matching TRBD1. Germline values: CDR1 SGHRS, CDR2 YFSETQ. V was pared by 2 bases and J by 2 bases, with 2 bases of the junction left unmatched. There are 15 residues in the CDR3. The CDR3 spells CASSFRTGAYNEQFF. DNA for the CDR3: TGCGCCAGCAGCTTCCGGACAGGGGCCTACAATGAGCAGTTCTTC.

This clonotype was counted at least ten times. V is TRBV7-4 and J is TRBJ1-5, with 8 bases aligning to TRBD1. Losses at the gene ends were 5 bases for V and 4 bases for J; bases not matched to a gene: 4. From germline, CDR1 is SGHVT and CDR2 SQSDAQ. This CDR3 has 14 residues. The chain's CDR3 is CASSLTGVNQPQHF. CDR3 nucleotides: TGTGCCAGCAGCCTGACAGGGGTTAATCAGCCCCAGCATTTT.

By sample fraction, this clonotype is medium-sized. The genes are TRBV28 and TRBJ2-4; 11 nucleotides match TRBD1. Losses at the gene ends were 6 bases for V and 9 bases for J; bases not matched to a gene: 13. From germline, CDR1 is MDHEN and CDR2 SYDVKM. The CDR3 runs to 16 residues. CDR3: CASSRTGTGGTGIQYF. In DNA, the CDR3 is TGTGCCAGCAGCAGAACCGGGACAGGGGGTACCGGCATTCAGTACTTC.

CDR3 sequence: CANGGGGHDEQFF. The CDR3 nucleotides read TGTGCAAATGGAGGCGGGGGGCACGATGAGCAGTTCTTC. The rearrangement uses TRBV12-3 or TRBV12-4 and TRBJ2-1, with 8 bases identical to TRBD2. CDR3 length: 13 amino acids.

This rearrangement joins TRBV3-1 to TRBJ2-5, with D maybe TRBD2 (6 bases). Germline lookup yields CDR1 LGHDT and CDR2 YNNKEL (reference sequence). The CDR3 loop spans 15 amino acids. The germline V and J ends were trimmed by 1 base and 1 base, with 10 bases remaining between them. CDR3 amino acids: CASSQGRGGQETQYF. The CDR3 bases are TGTGCCAGCAGCCAAGGACGGGGAGGCCAAGAGACCCAGTACTTC.

The rearrangement links TRBV29-1 to TRBJ2-6; no definite D call. V lost 4 bases to trimming and J lost 4 bases, with 8 bases between them. The CDR3 is 13 residues long. Germline V CDR1 and CDR2: SQVTM, ANQGSEA. The DNA of the CDR3 is TGCAGCGTTGGGGCAGAAGGGGCCAACGTCCTGACTTTC. Translated: CSVGAEGANVLTF.

The chain joins TRBV7-2 to TRBJ2-3; tentatively, D is TRBD2 (6 bases). Trimming removed 7 bases at V and 4 bases at J, with 18 bases between. Germline-derived CDR1 and CDR2 are SGHTA and FQGNSA. The CDR3 consists of 15 residues. The chain's CDR3 is CASTPDGGFADTQYF. The CDR3 DNA reads TGTGCCAGCACCCCAGATGGGGGGTTCGCAGATACGCAGTATTTT.

This clonotype turned up a few times. The chain has TRBV29-1 and TRBJ1-4, with D possibly being TRBD1 (5 bases). This CDR3 is built from 11 residues. The V gene's germline CDR1 is SQVTM and CDR2 ANQGSEA. Trimming took off 7 bases at V and 6 bases at J, with 9 bases between the two ends. The DNA for the CDR3 is TGCAGCGGGGAGACAGATGAAAAACTGTTTTTT. Protein: CSGETDEKLFF.

This clonotype was detected many times. The gene calls are TRBV11-2 and TRBJ2-1; no firm D call. Germline V gene sequence: CDR1 SGHAT, CDR2 FQNNGV. Deletions cut 10 bases from V and 5 bases from J, with 18 bases between. CDR3 length: 14 residues. CDR3 bases: TGTGCCACCTCTAGGAGCAGCTTTCACAATGAGCAGTTCTTC. As protein: CATSRSSFHNEQFF.

The gene calls are TRBV4-2 and TRBJ1-2; D is undetermined. Between the trimmed V and J ends, which lost 0 bases and 1 base, there was a span of 12 bases. The CDR3 has 16 amino acids. Germline CDR1 and CDR2: LGHNA and YNFKEQ. This CDR3 is CASSQDRGIFNYGYTF. The CDR3 DNA is TGTGCCAGCAGCCAAGATCGTGGCATCTTTAACTATGGCTACACCTTC.

By share, this clonotype counts as large. The chain couples TRBV28 to TRBJ1-2; tentative D call: TRBD1 (5 bases). Germline CDR1 and CDR2: MDHEN and SYDVKM. There are 12 residues in the CDR3. Between the trimmed V and J ends, which lost 6 bases and 8 bases, there was a span of 13 bases. CDR3 nucleotides: TGTGCCAGCAGGTTCGGGGGGAGAGGCTACACCTTC. Translation gives CASRFGGRGYTF.

This clonotype appeared many times. The rearrangement joins TRBV6-1 to TRBJ1-1; D remains unclear. V was pared by 7 bases and J by 1 base, with 10 bases between. Germline CDR1 and CDR2: MNHNS and SASEGT. This CDR3 comprises 13 residues. The CDR3 loop is CASNREPNTEAFF. DNA for the CDR3: TGTGCCAGCAACCGCGAACCGAACACTGAAGCTTTCTTT.

This clonotype was observed a handful of times. The V call is TRBV3-1, the J call TRBJ2-7; D might be TRBD1 (5 bases). The V gene lost 1 base and the J gene lost 5 bases, with 9 bases spanning the gap. From germline, CDR1 is LGHDT and CDR2 YNNKEL (reference sequence). The CDR3 totals 13 residues. The CDR3 bases are TGTGCCAGCAGCCAAGCTGAAGGGGACGAGCAGTACTTC. It translates to CASSQAEGDEQYF.

On this clonotype: This clone may be a read error of a much larger clone one base away. The V and J genes are TRBV29-1 and TRBJ2-5; possibly TRBD2 for D (5 bases). The CDR3 is 13 amino acids. Germline values: CDR1 SQVTM, CDR2 ANQGSEA. The CDR3 sequence is CIVDIGSQETQYF. CDR3 DNA sequence: TGCATCGTTGATATTGGGAGCCAAGAGACCCAGTACTTC.

This clonotype was seen repeatedly, ten times or more. V gene TRBV29-1 combines with J gene TRBJ2-2, with 10 bases identical to TRBD1. Losses at the gene ends were 1 base for V and 1 base for J; bases not matched to a gene: 9. CDR1 is SQVTM and CDR2 is ANQGSEA in the germline V gene. The CDR3 totals 18 residues. The CDR3 nucleotides are TGCAGCGTTGAAGGCGAACCGGGACAGGGGATGAACACCGGGGAGCTGTTTTTT. Protein product: CSVEGEPGQGMNTGELFF.

Points on this clonotype: A read error is possible here, since a much larger clone lies one base away. CDR3 sequence (DNA): TGTGTCAGCAGTTTAACATCCCTCAATTCACCCCTCCACTTT. Its translation: CVSSLTSLNSPLHF. V is TRBV28 and J is TRBJ1-6; no firm D call. CDR3 size: 14 residues. From germline, CDR1 is MDHEN and CDR2 SYDVKM.

The V call is TRBV11-2, the J call TRBJ2-7, with 11 bases that match TRBD1. The CDR3 length is 17 residues. The J segment lost 7 bases and the V segment lost 2 bases, leaving 13 bases of the junction unmatched. Looked up from germline, CDR1 is SGHAT and CDR2 is FQNNGV. DNA for the CDR3: TGTGCCAGCAGCTTAATCGGGACAGGGGGTGCGAAAAGTGAGCAGTACTTC. It yields the protein CASSLIGTGGAKSEQYF. Full variable domain (outside the CDR3, taken from reference TRBV11-2 and TRBJ2-7): EAGVAQSPRYKIIEKRQSVAFWCNPISGHATLYWYQQILGQGPKLLIQFQNNGVVDDSQLPKDRFSAERLKGVDSTLKIQPAKLEDSAVYLCASSLIGTGGAKSEQYFGPGTRLTVT.

This clonotype was counted a few times. The chain couples TRBV7-3 to TRBJ2-1; D could derive from TRBD1 or TRBD2 (5 bases each). The CDR3 has 15 amino acids. Trimming removed 2 bases at V and 4 bases at J, with 12 bases between. CDR1 SGHTA and CDR2 FQGTGA come from the germline V gene. The CDR3 sequence is CASSLVGDRYNEQFF. In DNA form, the CDR3 reads TGTGCCAGCAGCTTAGTTGGGGACCGATACAATGAGCAGTTCTTC.

This clonotype was counted many times. The chain links TRBV7-2 to TRBJ2-1, with D perhaps assigned TRBD1 or TRBD2 (6 bases each). V lost 4 bases and J 5 bases, leaving 15 bases between the germline ends. Germline lookup yields CDR1 SGHTA and CDR2 FQGNSA. The CDR3 covers 15 residues. The CDR3 DNA reads TGTGCCAGCAGCTCGAATGGGGGCGGGGACAATGAGCAGTTCTTC. Amino acids: CASSSNGGGDNEQFF. The whole variable domain, filled in from reference TRBV7-2 and TRBJ2-1, reads GAGVSQSPSNKVTEKGKDVELRCDPISGHTALYWYRQSLGQGLEFLIYFQGNSAPDKSGLPSDRFSAERTGGSVSTLTIQRTQQEDSAVYLCASSSNGGGDNEQFFGPGTRLTVL.

The chain links TRBV29-1 to TRBJ2-3, with D possibly matching TRBD2 (6 bases). Per germline, CDR1 SQVTM and CDR2 ANQGSEA. This CDR3 spans 16 amino acids. Trimming took off 6 bases at V and 2 bases at J, with 21 bases between the two ends. The CDR3, as DNA: TGCAGCGTCCGCCCGACCGCCGGGACTGCCACAGATACGCAGTATTTT. Its protein product is CSVRPTAGTATDTQYF.

This clonotype was seen repeatedly, ten times or more. This chain joins TRBV6-5 and TRBJ2-1; 13 bases are shared with TRBD2. Trimming cost V 2 bases and J 7 bases; bases outside gene matches: 2. The CDR3 spans 15 residues. Germline-derived CDR1 and CDR2 are MNHEY and SVGAGI. The CDR3: CASSYGLAGANEQFF. CDR3 bases: TGTGCCAGCAGTTACGGACTAGCGGGGGCAAATGAGCAGTTCTTC.

In its sample, this clonotype was seen many times. J is TRBJ2-1 and V is TRBV5-1; TRBD2 agrees at 11 bases. Germline CDR1 SGHRS, CDR2 YFSETQ. The V gene end was trimmed by 4 bases and the J gene end by 6 bases; junction bases not matched to a gene: 6. The CDR3 spans 15 residues. For the CDR3, the DNA is TGCGCCAGCAGCCCGACTAGCGGGGAAACCAATGAGCAGTTCTTC. Its translation is CASSPTSGETNEQFF.

This CDR3 reads CASRARAKETQYF. CDR3 sequence (DNA): TGTGCCAGCAGGGCCCGGGCTAAAGAGACCCAGTACTTC. The chain joins TRBV11-2 to TRBJ2-5; the D is unclear. V lost 6 bases and J lost 3, with 11 bases in between. Germline CDR1 reads SGHAT; CDR2 reads FQNNGV. The CDR3 consists of 13 residues.